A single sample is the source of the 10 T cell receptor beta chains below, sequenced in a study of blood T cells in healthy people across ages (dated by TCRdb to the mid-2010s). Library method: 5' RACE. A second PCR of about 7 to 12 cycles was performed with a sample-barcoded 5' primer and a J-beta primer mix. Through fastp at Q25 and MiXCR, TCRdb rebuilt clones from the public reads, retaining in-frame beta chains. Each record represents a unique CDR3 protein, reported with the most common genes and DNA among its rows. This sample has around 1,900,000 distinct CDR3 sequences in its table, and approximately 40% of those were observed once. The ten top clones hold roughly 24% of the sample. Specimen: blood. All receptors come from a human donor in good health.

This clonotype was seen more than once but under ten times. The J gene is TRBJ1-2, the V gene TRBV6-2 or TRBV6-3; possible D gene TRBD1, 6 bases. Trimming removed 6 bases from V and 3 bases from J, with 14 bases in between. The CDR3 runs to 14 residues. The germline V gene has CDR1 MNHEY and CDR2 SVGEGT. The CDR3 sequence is CASSPGDLDYGYTF. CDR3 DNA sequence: TGTGCCAGCAGCCCAGGGGATTTGGACTATGGCTACACCTTC.

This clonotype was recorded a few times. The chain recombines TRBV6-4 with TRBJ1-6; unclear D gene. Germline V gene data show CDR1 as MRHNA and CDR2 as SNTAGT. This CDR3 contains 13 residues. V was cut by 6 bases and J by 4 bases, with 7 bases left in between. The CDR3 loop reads CASRAAYNSPLHF. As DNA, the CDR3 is TGTGCCAGCAGAGCGGCGTATAATTCACCCCTCCACTTT.

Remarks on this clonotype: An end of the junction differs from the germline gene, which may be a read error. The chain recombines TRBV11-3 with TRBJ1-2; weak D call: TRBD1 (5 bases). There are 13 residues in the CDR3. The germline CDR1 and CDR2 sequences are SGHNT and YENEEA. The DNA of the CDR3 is TGTGCCGGCAGCCCTTGGGGGGAGCATGGCTACACCTTC. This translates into CAGSPWGEHGYTF.

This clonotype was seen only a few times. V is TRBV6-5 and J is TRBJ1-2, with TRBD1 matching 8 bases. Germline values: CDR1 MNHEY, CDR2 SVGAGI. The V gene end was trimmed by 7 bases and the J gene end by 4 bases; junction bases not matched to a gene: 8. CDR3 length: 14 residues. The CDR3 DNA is TGTGCCAGCACTCCGGGACAGGAGGTCTATGGCTACACCTTC. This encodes CASTPGQEVYGYTF.

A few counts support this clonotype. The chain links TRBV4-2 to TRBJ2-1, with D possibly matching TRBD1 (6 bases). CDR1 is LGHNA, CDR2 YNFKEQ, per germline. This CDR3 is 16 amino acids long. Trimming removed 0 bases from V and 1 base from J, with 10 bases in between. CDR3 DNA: TGTGCCAGCAGCCAAGAATTGGGGGCTTCCTACAATGAGCAGTTCTTC. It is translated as CASSQELGASYNEQFF.

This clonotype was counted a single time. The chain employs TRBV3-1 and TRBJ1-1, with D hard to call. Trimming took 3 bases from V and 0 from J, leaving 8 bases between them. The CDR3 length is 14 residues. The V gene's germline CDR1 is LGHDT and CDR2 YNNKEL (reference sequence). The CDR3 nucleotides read TGTGCCAGCAGCCACGGTAAGATGAACACTGAAGCTTTCTTT. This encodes CASSHGKMNTEAFF.

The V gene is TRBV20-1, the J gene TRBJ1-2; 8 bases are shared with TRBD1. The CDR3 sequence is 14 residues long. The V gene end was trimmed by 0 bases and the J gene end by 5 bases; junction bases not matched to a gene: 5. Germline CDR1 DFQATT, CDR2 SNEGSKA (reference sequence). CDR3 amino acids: CSARDGRGRYGYTF. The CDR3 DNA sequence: TGCAGTGCTAGAGATGGCAGGGGGCGTTATGGCTACACCTTC.

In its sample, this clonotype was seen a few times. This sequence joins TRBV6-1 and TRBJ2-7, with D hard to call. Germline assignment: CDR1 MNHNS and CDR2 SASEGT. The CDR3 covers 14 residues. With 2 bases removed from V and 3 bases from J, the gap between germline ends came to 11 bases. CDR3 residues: CASSERVEYYEQYF. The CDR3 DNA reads TGTGCCAGCAGTGAAAGGGTGGAGTACTACGAGCAGTACTTC.

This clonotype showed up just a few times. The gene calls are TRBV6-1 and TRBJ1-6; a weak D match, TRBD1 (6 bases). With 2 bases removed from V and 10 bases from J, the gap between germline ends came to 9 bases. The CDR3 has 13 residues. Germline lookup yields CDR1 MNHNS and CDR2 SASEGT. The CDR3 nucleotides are TGTGCCAGCAGTGAACAGGGGCGATCACCCCTCCACTTT. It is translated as CASSEQGRSPLHF.

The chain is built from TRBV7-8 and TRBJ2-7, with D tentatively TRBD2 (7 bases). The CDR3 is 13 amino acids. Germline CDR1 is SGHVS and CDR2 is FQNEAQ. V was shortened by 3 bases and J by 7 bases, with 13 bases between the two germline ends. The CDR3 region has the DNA TGTGCCAGCAGCTTGGGGGGGCCCTCGGAGCAGTACTTC. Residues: CASSLGGPSEQYF.